These 8 T cell receptor beta chains were sequenced from one sample in a study of blood T cell repertoires in COVID-19. TCRdb's table, derived via immunoSEQ multiplex PCR, lists solely in-frame clones and lacks some. The sample consists of roughly 40,000 clones, 86% of them appearing once. The sequenced sample consisted of peripheral blood. These receptors came from a man aged 50 to 59 in a cohort sampled during active COVID-19.

This clone rates as large. This CDR3 is also generated by other DNA sequences in the sample. V and J are TRBV7-8 and TRBJ2-2, with TRBD1 matching over 9 bases. This CDR3 contains 15 residues. CDR1 is SGHVS, CDR2 FQNEAQ, per germline. Unmatched junction bases numbered 2, after V lost 1 base and J lost 5 bases. The CDR3 DNA follows: TGTGCCAGCAGCTTAGGGACAGGGGTGACCGGGGAGCTGTTTTTT. Residues: CASSLGTGVTGELFF.

The V gene is TRBV29-1, the J gene TRBJ2-1; D uncertain. Per the germline V gene, CDR1 is SQVTM and CDR2 is ANQGSEA. V was clipped by 5 bases and J by 9 bases, with 11 bases between them. This CDR3 comprises 11 residues. The DNA of the CDR3 is TGCAGCGTTCTAAGGAGTGGTGAGCAGTTCTTC. Its protein is CSVLRSGEQFF.

The V and J genes are TRBV18 and TRBJ2-1; 10 bases fit TRBD2. V lost 3 bases and J lost 6; bases outside the gene matches: 5. The germline V gene has CDR1 KGHSH and CDR2 LQKENI. This CDR3 contains 15 residues. Here the CDR3 reads CASSPPSGSPNEQFF. CDR3 sequence (DNA): TGTGCCAGCTCACCCCCTAGCGGGAGCCCCAATGAGCAGTTCTTC. Looking up the rest from reference TRBV18 and TRBJ2-1 gives the full variable domain: NAGVMQNPRHLVRRRGQEARLRCSPMKGHSHVYWYRQLPEEGLKFMVYLQKENIIDESGMPKERFSAEFPKEGPSILRIQQVVRGDSAAYFCASSPPSGSPNEQFFGPGTRLTVL.

The rearrangement uses TRBV11-2 and TRBJ1-5; D is possibly TRBD1 (5 bases). Germline CDR1 SGHAT, CDR2 FQNNGV. The CDR3 has 13 residues. V lost 1 base and J lost 4, with 5 bases in between. The CDR3 is CASSLGQNQPQHF. The CDR3 region has the DNA TGTGCCAGCAGCTTAGGACAGAATCAGCCCCAGCATTTT.

The chain is built from TRBV7-6 and TRBJ2-5; D might be TRBD2 (5 bases). Germline-derived CDR1 and CDR2 are SGHVS and FNYEAQ. Trimming took 5 bases from V and 5 from J, leaving 9 bases between them. The CDR3 runs to 12 residues. The chain's CDR3 is CASSPTGETQYF. The CDR3 DNA sequence: TGTGCCAGCAGCCCTACGGGGGAGACCCAGTACTTC.

This clone was counted a single time. V usage is TRBV9 and J usage is TRBJ1-2, with a possible D match to TRBD1 (5 bases). The germline CDR1 and CDR2 sequences are SGDLS and YYNGEE. This CDR3 contains 13 residues. Trimming took 0 bases from V and 3 from J, leaving 6 bases between them. The CDR3 region is CASSVAQDYGYTF. For the CDR3, the DNA is TGTGCCAGCAGCGTAGCACAGGACTATGGCTACACCTTC.

This clone came up once. This rearrangement joins TRBV4-1 to TRBJ2-1; 8 bases agree with TRBD2. The V gene end was trimmed by 6 bases and the J gene end by 6 bases; junction bases not matched to a gene: 10. This CDR3 has 15 amino acids. Germline V CDR1 and CDR2: MGHRA, YSYEKL. CDR3 residues: CASRSSGSFPNEQFF. As DNA, the CDR3 is TGCGCCAGCAGATCAAGCGGGAGTTTCCCCAATGAGCAGTTCTTC.

The J gene is TRBJ2-6, the V gene TRBV7-8; 9 bases match TRBD2. V shed 2 bases, J shed 0 bases, and the junction held 11 bases outside the gene matches. CDR3 length: 20 residues. Germline V gene lookup returns CDR1 SGHVS and CDR2 FQNEAQ. CDR3 coding DNA: TGTGCCAGCAGCTTACGGGGCGAGCGGGGGGCCTCCTCTGGGGCCAACGTCCTGACTTTC. Translated: CASSLRGERGASSGANVLTF.